This entry concerns a single T cell receptor (beta chain). Its antigen is still unknown. This record belongs to a study of cytomegalovirus exposure and HLA in healthy donors. Whole-study findings and limits: The likely explanation for a cluster of highly shared sequence variants was sequencing artifact.

Both 60 Vbeta primers and 13 Jbeta primers went into the PCR. Source study methods: Around 11 million shared chains were among the about 80 million unique TCR beta chains that a later analysis counted. Only in-frame clones appear in the TCRdb table, and some are missing; sequencing was by immunoSEQ multiplex PCR. The V and J calls and clone size come from that table; D and trimming were worked out from the DNA. The data show 130,000 to 150,000 clones, with about 75% seen just once and around 3.7% held by the top ten. CDR1 is SGHAT, CDR2 FQNNGV, per germline. V was clipped by 6 bases and J by 9 bases, with 30 bases between them. The CDR3 consists of 18 residues.

Sequenced: PBMCs. The receptor comes from a man aged 18-30 years in good health and CMV-seronegative. The chain carries TRBV11-2 and TRBJ2-1; D may be TRBD1 (6 bases). CDR3 sequence reads: CASSLTGPARARRGEQFF. The CDR3 DNA sequence: TGTGCCAGCAGTCTTACAGGGCCGGCTAGGGCCCGTCGAGGTGAGCAGTTCTTC.